This record covers a single T cell receptor (beta chain). This clone is regarded as medium-sized (0.01 to 0.1%). This clone's antigen is unknown. Base-call qualities are not available, and no considerably larger clone is one nucleotide away. None of the patients had been given any treatment before thyroid surgery. Using T-cell receptor beta sequencing, the study looked back at clinical samples from patients collected from about 2011 to 2019. These data come from a study of metastatic and nonmetastatic thyroid tumors (TCRdb year 2020). Describing the broader study: The researchers compared repertoires between peripheral blood samples and tumor or nodule tissue samples from patients with malignant or benign thyroid disease. Overall study outcomes, separate from this receptor: In both blood and tumor samples, malignant tumors were reported to have significantly higher TCR beta diversity than benign nodules.

The germline V gene provides CDR1 MNHNS and CDR2 SASEGT. The CDR3 runs 17 residues from the cysteine to the phenylalanine. Just the 51-base CDR3 DNA is kept, in frame starting at base 1. Germline trimming: 6 bases from V, 0 bases from J; junction bases outside gene matches: 11. The library was made by PCR. Sequencing instrument: Illumina HiSeq 4000. High-throughput sequencing was used to profile the TCR beta-chain CDR3 region of every patient. From the authors' description of their analysis: The researchers built a classifier to tell apart papillary thyroid cancer patients with distant metastasis, based on CDR3 differences among clinicopathological groups. The Shannon index was used to measure repertoire diversity, and the Morisita-Horn index was used to measure how similar tumor and blood repertoires were. The public reads were run again by TCRdb, first through fastp at Q25 and then through MiXCR, and only productive beta chains were kept. What appears here as the V and J calls and clone size reflects TCRdb's work, not the paper's. Recorded for this sample are 15,000 to 19,000 clones; approximately 23% of them occurred a single time. The top ten clones comprise approximately 12% of the sample.

This TCR derives from a female donor with papillary thyroid cancer or a benign thyroid nodule (not recorded which). Some clones in this sample may be carry-over from other donors' samples. The rearranged chain carries TRBV6-1 and TRBJ1-5, with TRBD1 matching 7 junction bases. Source material: tumor tissue. For the CDR3, the sequence is CASRDGRDRHSNQPQHF. The bases are TGTGCCAGCAGGGATGGCCGGGACAGACATAGCAATCAGCCCCAGCATTTT.